These T cell receptor beta chains were read from a single sample in a study of CD8+ T cells in alopecia areata. Some clones are missing from TCRdb's copy, which holds only in-frame ones; the method was immunoSEQ multiplex PCR. The table records 200,000 to 250,000 clones, over 60% of them present only once. The sample here was CD4+ T cells sorted from blood, taken at week 4, from a patient treated with tofacitinib. These receptors were obtained from a human donor with alopecia areata. The CDR3 runs from the conserved cysteine through the conserved F or W. A D gene is named only where the DNA matches it firmly. For some rows the clone size is stated as once, few or many, or as a class when expanded; others skip it.

size	V	J	D	DNA	CDR3
NA	TRBV4-1	TRBJ2-3	TRBD2	TGCGCCAGCAGCCAGGATAGCGGGGGGGGACCAGATACGCAGTATTTT	CASSQDSGGGPDTQYF
NA	TRBV18	TRBJ1-2	NA	TGTGCCAGCTCGGATGGACGGGCCTATGGCTACACCTTC	CASSDGRAYGYTF
NA	TRBV5-1	TRBJ1-4	TRBD1	TGCGCCAGCAGCTATGGGACAGGGAATGAAAAACTGTTTTTT	CASSYGTGNEKLFF
NA	TRBV13	TRBJ2-7	NA	TGTGCCAGCAGCTCCCAGGGGGGAAGCTACGAGCAGTACTTC	CASSSQGGSYEQYF
NA	TRBV29-1	TRBJ2-3	NA	TGCAGCGTTGGGAGCACAGATACGCAGTATTTT	CSVGSTDTQYF
NA	TRBV2	TRBJ2-7	NA	TGTGCCAGCAGTGAACAGAGGACCTCCTACGAGCAGTACTTC	CASSEQRTSYEQYF
NA	TRBV5-4	TRBJ2-3	NA	TGTGCCAGCAGCTTGGACTCCACAGATACGCAGTATTTT	CASSLDSTDTQYF
NA	TRBV14	TRBJ1-2	NA	TGTGCCAGCAGCCAAGGACGTTACGGGCAGGTTGGCTACACCTTC	CASSQGRYGQVGYTF
NA	TRBV4-2	TRBJ1-6	NA	TGTGCCAGCAGCCTACAGACCCCACCCCTCCACTTT	CASSLQTPPLHF
NA	TRBV29-1	TRBJ2-7	TRBD2	TGCAGCGTTGTAGGGGTTAGCGGGGATCCAAGCTCCTACGAGCAGTACTTC	CSVVGVSGDPSSYEQYF
NA	TRBV5-6	TRBJ1-6	NA	TGTGCCAGCAGCTCGCAGGGGAGCGCCTATAATTCACCCCTCCACTTT	CASSSQGSAYNSPLHF
once	TRBV7-9	TRBJ2-5	NA	TGTGCCAGCAGCTTAGGGGCCCGCAGTAGCATTCAAGAGACCCAGTACTTC	CASSLGARSSIQETQYF
NA	TRBV7-2	TRBJ2-3	NA	TGTGCCAGCAGGGTGGGTGGGGCGACAGATACGCAGTATTTT	CASRVGGATDTQYF
NA	TRBV20-1	TRBJ2-1	NA	TGCAGTGCTAGCCGTGCCAATGAGCAGTTCTTC	CSASRANEQFF
few	TRBV7-3	TRBJ1-2	NA	TGTGCCAGCAGCTTAAACCCCTTGGTTACAGGGACCCTCTATGGCTACACCTTC	CASSLNPLVTGTLYGYTF
few	TRBV9	TRBJ2-1	NA	TGTGCCAGCAGCGTAGCTACGGAGTACAATGAGCAGTTCTTC	CASSVATEYNEQFF